This T cell receptor (beta chain) stems from a study of pediatric ulcerative colitis. TCRdb's table, derived via immunoSEQ multiplex PCR, lists solely in-frame clones and lacks some. The data contain 25,000 to 35,000 clones, around 82% of them singletons. The CDR3 has 11 residues. Germline V CDR1 and CDR2: GTSNPN, SVGIG (reference sequence). V was shortened by 2 bases and J by 5 bases, with 6 bases between the two germline ends. The V call is TRBV30, the J call TRBJ2-5; no clear D. The specimen was blood. The source is a boy younger than 18 with severe ulcerative colitis. CDR3 DNA sequence: TGTGCCTGGAGTCCTAGGGAGACCCAGTACTTC. Translating it yields CAWSPRETQYF. Based on the CDR3 plus reference TRBV30 and TRBJ2-5, the full variable domain is SQTIHQWPATLVQPVGSPLSLECTVEGTSNPNLYWYRQAAGRGLQLLFYSVGIGQISSEVPQNLSASRPQDRQFILSSKKLLLSDSGFYLCAWSPRETQYFGPGTRLLVL.